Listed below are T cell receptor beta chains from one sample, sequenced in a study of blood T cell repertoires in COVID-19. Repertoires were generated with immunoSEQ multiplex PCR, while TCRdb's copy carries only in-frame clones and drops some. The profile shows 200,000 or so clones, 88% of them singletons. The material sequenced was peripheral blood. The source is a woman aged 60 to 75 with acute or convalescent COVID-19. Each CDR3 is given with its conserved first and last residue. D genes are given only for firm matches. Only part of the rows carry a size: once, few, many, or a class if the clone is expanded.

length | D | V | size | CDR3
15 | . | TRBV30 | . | CAWSVGGGRGQPQHF
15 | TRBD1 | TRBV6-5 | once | CASSSPRDRAYEQYF
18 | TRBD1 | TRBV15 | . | CATSSEDPEDRGLNEQFF
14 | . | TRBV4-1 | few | CASSQAGGPKRLFF
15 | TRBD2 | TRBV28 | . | CASSIGLAVYNEQFF
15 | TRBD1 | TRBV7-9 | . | CASSWGPDRDQPQHF
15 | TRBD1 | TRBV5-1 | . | CASSLAGQTNSPLHF
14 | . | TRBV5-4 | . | CASSRPPGASGYTF
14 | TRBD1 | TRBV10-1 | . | CASSPRQGTYEQYF
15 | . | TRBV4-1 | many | CASSQDWTAHQPQHF
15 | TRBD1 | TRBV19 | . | CASSIVAGGSNEQYF
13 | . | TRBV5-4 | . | CASSLAQGNTIYF
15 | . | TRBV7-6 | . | CASSFIPGNQETQYF
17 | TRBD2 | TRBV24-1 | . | CATSDSGTIRGGDTQYF
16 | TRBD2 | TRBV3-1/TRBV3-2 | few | CASSHLPGLGGYGQFF
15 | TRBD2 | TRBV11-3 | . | CASSSGLAGVGEQYF
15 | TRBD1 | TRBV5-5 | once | CASSPWDSGNQPQHF
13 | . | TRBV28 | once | CATQFISGHEAFF
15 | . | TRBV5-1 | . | CASSLGGRSSYEQYF
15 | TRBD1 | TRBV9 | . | CASSPRQGGVYGYTF
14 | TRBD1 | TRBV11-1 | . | CASSQWTGSSGYTF
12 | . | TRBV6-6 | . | CASTKGGTEAFF
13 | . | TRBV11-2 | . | CASSFSYTGELFF
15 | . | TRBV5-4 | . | CASSLDGTQNQPQHF
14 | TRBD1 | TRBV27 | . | CASSSLTGRSEQFF
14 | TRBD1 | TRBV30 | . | CAWRGLDRYTEAFF
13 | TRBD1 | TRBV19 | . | CATTGGYNQPQHF
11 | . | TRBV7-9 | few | CASSPLARQYF